This T cell receptor beta chain was observed in a study of long-term antiretroviral therapy in people with HIV. They ran version v3.0 of the immunoSEQ assay at survey level. This table comes from immunoSEQ multiplex PCR, and its TCRdb copy is limited to in-frame clones, with some not included. Counted here are almost 30,000 clones, more than 85% occurring once; the ten biggest clones make up about 6.4%. V was pared by 4 bases and J by 5 bases, with 5 bases of the junction left unmatched. Germline V gene lookup returns CDR1 SGHNT and CDR2 YYREEE (reference sequence). The CDR3 is made up of 15 amino acids.

The specimen comprised unsorted PBMCs, sampled about 6.7 years after starting antiretroviral therapy. The sequence derives from a woman between 35 and 50 years old with HIV. V gene TRBV5-4 combines with J gene TRBJ2-5; TRBD2 aligns across 13 bases. The CDR3 DNA reads as TGTGCCAGCAGCAGCGGACTAGCGGGGGTGGAGACCCAGTACTTC. Its translation: CASSSGLAGVETQYF. The variable domain in full, with the rest retrieved from reference TRBV5-4 and TRBJ2-5, is ETGVTQSPTHLIKTRGQQVTLRCSSQSGHNTVSWYQQALGQGPQFIFQYYREEENGRGNFPPRFSGLQFPNYSSELNVNALELDDSALYLCASSSGLAGVETQYFGPGTRLLVL.